This passage covers 15 T cell receptor beta chains from one sample sequenced in a study of T-cell reconstitution after alpha-beta-depleted transplantation in children. Preparation of the TCRbeta library involved a method that used unique molecular identifiers. TCRdb processed the PCR reads anew with MiXCR; each CDR3 protein has one entry. The sample gives approximately 45,000 distinct CDR3 sequences, about 47% of which show up once; 35% to 40% is in the top ten. Sequencing was performed on peripheral blood, taken before TCRalphabeta/CD19-depleted stem cell transplant. These receptor sequences come from a boy under three years old with SCID, due to receive a stem cell transplant.

V usage is TRBV10-3 and J usage is TRBJ1-2; 9 positions agree with TRBD1. This CDR3 has 14 residues. Losses at the gene ends were 4 bases for V and 8 bases for J; bases not matched to a gene: 8. In germline, CDR1 is ENHRY, CDR2 SYGVKD. CDR3 sequence reads: CAISAGQGARGYTF. The CDR3 coding sequence is TGTGCCATCAGTGCGGGACAGGGAGCACGAGGCTACACCTTC.

The chain carries TRBV19 and TRBJ1-4; no clear D. The CDR3 runs 15 residues. The germline V gene encodes CDR1 LNHDA and CDR2 SQIVND (reference sequence). V was pared by 4 bases and J by 8 bases, with 17 bases between. The CDR3 DNA is TGTGCCAGTAGTAGAGCGGACGGGAGAAGAGAAAAACTGTTTTTT. Its translation: CASSRADGRREKLFF.

This chain links TRBV7-9 with TRBJ2-5; D call uncertain. This CDR3 has 15 amino acids. The V gene lost 5 bases and the J gene lost 0 bases, with 13 bases spanning the gap. Germline V gene data show CDR1 as SEHNR and CDR2 as FQNEAQ (reference sequence). CDR3 sequence (DNA): TGTGCCAGCAGCCGAACTGCTAGTTACCAAGAGACCCAGTACTTC. Amino acid sequence: CASSRTASYQETQYF.

The chain combines TRBV11-2 with TRBJ1-5; D unclear. V lost 10 bases, J lost 6 bases, and 19 bases lay in between. This CDR3 contains 14 residues. Germline V gives CDR1 SGHAT, CDR2 FQNNGV. The CDR3 DNA reads as TGTGCCACCCCGGGTGGGGTCCGGTCTCAGCCCCAGCATTTT. This translates into CATPGGVRSQPQHF.

This clonotype showed up many times. The rearrangement links TRBV5-1 to TRBJ1-1; tentatively, D is TRBD1 (6 bases). Trimming shortened V by 4 bases and J by 1 base, and 14 bases separated the two germline ends. The CDR3 totals 15 residues. CDR1 and CDR2 from the germline V gene are SGHRS and YFSETQ. The CDR3 sequence: CASSPGDERNTEAFF. CDR3 nucleotide sequence: TGCGCCAGCAGCCCAGGGGACGAACGGAACACTGAAGCTTTCTTT.

The CDR3 DNA is TGCAGTGCTGGGTCCCGACAGGGGTTGGAGACCCAGTACTTC. This translates into CSAGSRQGLETQYF. The rearrangement links TRBV20-1 to TRBJ2-5, with TRBD1 matching 8 bases. CDR1 and CDR2 (germline): DFQATT, SNEGSKA (reference sequence). CDR3 size: 14 residues. The V segment lost 5 bases and the J segment 5 bases; nucleotides outside the gene matches: 10.

This clonotype has a handful of counts. The chain is built from TRBV5-1 and TRBJ2-5; D uncertain. V dropped 0 bases and J dropped 5 bases, with 8 bases sitting between them. The germline gives CDR1 SGHRS, CDR2 YFSETQ. CDR3 size: 13 residues. The CDR3 spells CASSLEGPETQYF. The CDR3 region has the DNA TGCGCCAGCAGCTTGGAAGGGCCCGAGACCCAGTACTTC.

This clonotype occurred a few times. V and J are TRBV10-3 and TRBJ2-5, with unresolved D. The CDR3 is 13 residues long. The V and J ends lost 5 bases and 5 bases respectively, with 12 bases between them. CDR1 and CDR2 from the germline V gene are ENHRY and SYGVKD. CDR3 sequence: CAISPNREETQYF. CDR3 DNA: TGTGCCATCAGTCCTAACAGAGAGGAGACCCAGTACTTC.

The chain couples TRBV7-2 to TRBJ2-7; TRBD1 matches at 8 bases. This CDR3 has 15 amino acids. The germline V gene encodes CDR1 SGHTA and CDR2 FQGNSA. V trimming: 5 bases; J trimming: 6 bases; junction bases outside the gene matches: 12. The chain's CDR3 is CASSGPGQALREQYF. In DNA, the CDR3 is TGTGCCAGCAGCGGACCGGGACAGGCCCTCCGCGAGCAGTACTTC.

The chain uses TRBV7-9 and TRBJ1-2, with TRBD1 matching over 9 bases. Per germline, CDR1 SEHNR and CDR2 FQNEAQ (reference sequence). This CDR3 has 16 residues. J gave up 5 bases and V 2 bases, and 9 bases lay outside the gene matches. CDR3 amino acids: CASSLTQGTGRYGYTF. The CDR3 nucleotides read TGTGCCAGCAGCTTAACACAGGGGACAGGGCGGTATGGCTACACCTTC. The variable domain in full, completed from reference TRBV7-9 and TRBJ1-2, reads DTGVSQNPRHKITKRGQNVTFRCDPISEHNRLYWYRQTLGQGPEFLTYFQNEAQLEKSRLLSDRFSAERPKGSFSTLEIQRTEQGDSAMYLCASSLTQGTGRYGYTFGSGTRLTVV.

The rearrangement links TRBV12-5 to TRBJ2-1; TRBD1 matches 7 bases. The CDR3 extends over 16 amino acids. CDR1 and CDR2 from the germline V gene are LGHNT and FRNRAP. V lost 2 bases, J lost 0 bases, and 4 bases stayed unmatched. The CDR3 loop is CASGLFRDSSYNEQFF. The CDR3 DNA follows: TGTGCTAGTGGTTTGTTCCGGGACAGCTCCTACAATGAGCAGTTCTTC.

This chain uses TRBV5-6 with TRBJ2-7; 9 bases are a match to TRBD1. Losses at the gene ends were 3 bases for V and 4 bases for J; bases not matched to a gene: 5. Germline CDR1 reads SGHDT; CDR2 reads YYEEEE. CDR3 length: 14 amino acids. In nucleotides, the CDR3 is TGTGCCAGCAGCTCAGGGGACAGGGATTACGAGCAGTACTTC. Protein: CASSSGDRDYEQYF.

The chain is built from TRBV29-1 and TRBJ2-7; D gene ambiguous. Trimming left V 2 bases short and J 2 bases short, with 10 bases between. Germline loops: CDR1 SQVTM, CDR2 ANQGSEA. This CDR3 region has 13 residues. CDR3 nucleotide sequence: TGCAGCGTTGAAACGGGCAACGCCTACGAGCAGTACTTC. Protein: CSVETGNAYEQYF.

The chain is built from TRBV7-9 and TRBJ1-1; 8 positions agree with TRBD1. CDR1 is SEHNR, CDR2 FQNEAQ, per germline (reference sequence). The CDR3 consists of 15 residues. The J segment lost 0 bases and the V segment lost 5 bases, leaving 5 bases of the junction unmatched. CDR3 loop: CASSPGTGLNTEAFF. The CDR3 DNA is TGTGCCAGCAGCCCCGGGACAGGTTTGAACACTGAAGCTTTCTTT.

The genes are TRBV20-1 and TRBJ2-5; 7 positions match TRBD1. This CDR3 comprises 14 residues. With V trimmed by 5 bases and J by 1 base, 7 bases remained unmatched. CDR1 and CDR2 from the germline V gene are DFQATT and SNEGSKA (reference sequence). The CDR3 is CSAAITGAQETQYF. CDR3 DNA: TGCAGTGCTGCTATTACAGGGGCCCAAGAGACCCAGTACTTC.